This T cell receptor beta chain was captured by sequencing in a study of blood T cells in healthy people across ages. Study-level results: Investigators viewed diversity estimates from one million T cells as underestimates, the study reported. Naive T cell percentage showed a strong correlation with TCR beta diversity. Unknown CMV status may confound age-related changes in expanded clones.

A J-beta primer mix and a sample-barcoded 5' primer were used in a second PCR of about 6 to 12 cycles. Template switching added a 12-random-nucleotide identifier to every cDNA molecule. TCRdb fed the 5' RACE reads into MiXCR, producing one record per CDR3 protein. The sample lists just over 800,000 distinct CDR3 sequences; 60% to 80% were seen once. This CDR3 is built from 14 residues. From germline, CDR1 is SGHTA and CDR2 FQGTGA. The V gene lost 8 bases and the J gene lost 2 bases, with 14 bases spanning the gap. This clonotype showed up just a few times. Antigen: not known. The source is a young man in good health. The chain carries TRBV7-3 and TRBJ2-3; D is perhaps TRBD2 (6 bases). The material sequenced was blood. CDR3: CASAPGGNTDTQYF. The CDR3 DNA follows: TGTGCCAGCGCCCCCGGGGGAAACACAGATACGCAGTATTTT.